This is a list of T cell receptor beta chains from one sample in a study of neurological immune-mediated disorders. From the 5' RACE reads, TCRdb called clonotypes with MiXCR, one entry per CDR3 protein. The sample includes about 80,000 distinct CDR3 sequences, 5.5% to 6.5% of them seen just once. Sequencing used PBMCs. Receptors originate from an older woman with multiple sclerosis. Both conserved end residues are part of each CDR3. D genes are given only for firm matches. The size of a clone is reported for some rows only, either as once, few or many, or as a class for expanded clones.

CASSPGENEQFF | TGTGCCAGCAGCCCTGGGGAAAATGAGCAGTTCTTC | many | . | TRBJ2-1 | TRBV5-6
CSATNPGDTYNSPLHF | TGCAGTGCTACTAATCCAGGGGATACCTATAATTCACCCCTCCACTTT | many | . | TRBJ1-6 | TRBV20-1
CASSSTRVTNAGELFF | TGTGCCAGCTCATCAACAAGGGTGACAAACGCCGGGGAGCTGTTTTTT | . | . | TRBJ2-2 | TRBV18
CASSWQMGNYGYTF | TGTGCCAGCAGTTGGCAGATGGGCAACTATGGCTACACCTTC | many | . | TRBJ1-2 | TRBV28
CASTSQGRQPQHF | TGTGCCAGCACCTCACAGGGGCGTCAGCCCCAGCATTTT | many | TRBD1 | TRBJ1-5 | TRBV28
CSAYRGGGSPLHF | TGCAGTGCTTACAGGGGAGGCGGTTCACCCCTCCACTTT | many | TRBD1 | TRBJ1-6 | TRBV20-1
CSARRSAASGGSKQYF | TGCAGTGCTAGGCGAAGTGCGGCTAGCGGGGGGTCCAAGCAGTACTTC | many | TRBD2 | TRBJ2-7 | TRBV20-1
CSGTGGGYGYTF | TGCAGTGGCACAGGGGGCGGCTATGGCTACACCTTC | many | TRBD1 | TRBJ1-2 | TRBV20-1
CASSPDRGRGPGELFF | TGCGCCAGCAGCCCGGACAGAGGGAGGGGGCCCGGGGAGCTGTTTTTT | many | . | TRBJ2-2 | TRBV4-1
CASRTRDTRTEAFF | TGCGCCAGCAGGACTCGGGATACTCGCACTGAAGCTTTCTTT | many | . | TRBJ1-1 | TRBV5-1
CASSLGGDSILGTEAFF | TGCGCCAGCAGCTTGGGGGGGGACAGTATCCTGGGCACTGAAGCTTTCTTT | many | TRBD1 | TRBJ1-1 | TRBV5-1
CASSQSSGRGYTF | TGTGCCAGCAGCCAAAGTTCAGGGCGAGGCTACACCTTC | many | . | TRBJ1-2 | TRBV3-1
CASSRGGVEKLFF | TGTGCCAGCAGCCGGGGGGGGGTTGAAAAACTGTTTTTT | . | . | TRBJ1-4 | TRBV3-1
CASSWGQGRGYTF | TGTGCCAGCAGTTGGGGACAGGGAAGGGGCTACACCTTC | few | TRBD1 | TRBJ1-2 | TRBV12-3/TRBV12-4
CASRSSGGETQYF | TGTGCCAGCAGGTCTAGCGGCGGAGAGACCCAGTACTTC | many | TRBD2 | TRBJ2-5 | TRBV12-3/TRBV12-4
CASSAGDNEQFF | TGCGCCAGCAGTGCTGGGGACAATGAGCAGTTCTTC | few | . | TRBJ2-1 | TRBV10-1
CASSEQQGTETQYF | TGTGCCAGCAGTGAGCAACAGGGCACAGAGACCCAGTACTTC | many | . | TRBJ2-5 | TRBV2
CRPLRLQETQYF | TGCCGGCCCTTGCGATTACAAGAGACCCAGTACTTC | medium-sized | . | TRBJ2-5 | TRBV20-1
CASSPTAITGELFF | TGTGCCAGCAGTCCGACAGCTATAACCGGGGAGCTGTTTTTT | many | . | TRBJ2-2 | TRBV12-3/TRBV12-4
CASSLFSGANVLTF | TGTGCCAGCAGCTTATTCTCTGGGGCCAACGTCCTGACTTTC | many | . | TRBJ2-6 | TRBV7-8
CSAREIPNTEAFF | TGCAGTGCTAGAGAAATCCCGAACACTGAAGCTTTCTTT | many | . | TRBJ1-1 | TRBV20-1
CASSLAPGSNEQFF | TGCGCCAGCAGCTTGGCCCCTGGCTCGAATGAGCAGTTCTTC | many | . | TRBJ2-1 | TRBV5-1
CASSLGTSVSGELFF | TGCGCCAGCAGCTTGGGTACTAGCGTCTCCGGGGAGCTGTTTTTT | many | TRBD2 | TRBJ2-2 | TRBV5-1
CASSRRGRDSYEQYF | TGTGCCAGCAGCCGCCGCGGGCGGGATTCCTACGAGCAGTACTTC | many | . | TRBJ2-7 | TRBV7-6
CASSRHPGGNTGELFF | TGTGCCAGCAGTCGCCATCCCGGGGGCAACACCGGGGAGCTGTTTTTT | many | . | TRBJ2-2 | TRBV12-3/TRBV12-4
CATGAYEQYF | TGTGCCACGGGGGCTTACGAGCAGTACTTC | many | . | TRBJ2-7 | TRBV30
CASSLRRGHTEAFF | TGCGCCAGCAGCTTAAGGAGGGGGCACACTGAAGCTTTCTTT | many | TRBD1 | TRBJ1-1 | TRBV5-1
CASSGASGSNYGYTF | TGCGCCAGCAGCGGAGCTTCAGGCAGTAACTATGGCTACACCTTC | many | . | TRBJ1-2 | TRBV5-1
CASSATGTRAEAFF | TGTGCCAGCAGCGCCACAGGGACAAGGGCTGAAGCTTTCTTT | . | . | TRBJ1-1 | TRBV7-6
CSASKPNTEAFF | TGCAGTGCTAGTAAGCCGAACACTGAAGCTTTCTTT | many | . | TRBJ1-1 | TRBV20-1
CATSRGDQPQHF | TGTGCCACCAGTCGGGGGGATCAGCCCCAGCATTTT | many | . | TRBJ1-5 | TRBV15
CSGRDGNSYEQYF | TGCAGTGGGCGAGACGGGAACTCCTACGAGCAGTACTTC | many | . | TRBJ2-7 | TRBV20-1
CSARATGRPYEQYF | TGCAGTGCTAGAGCAACAGGGAGACCCTACGAGCAGTACTTC | many | . | TRBJ2-7 | TRBV20-1
CASSPRTGDKAEQYF | TGTGCCAGCTCACCCCGGACAGGGGATAAGGCTGAGCAGTACTTC | many | TRBD1 | TRBJ2-7 | TRBV18
CASSLAGGEQPQHF | TGTGCCAGCAGCTTGGCGGGGGGTGAGCAGCCCCAGCATTTT | many | . | TRBJ1-5 | TRBV7-8
CASNRFSGVNNNEQFF | TGCGCCAGCAACCGATTTAGCGGGGTCAATAACAATGAGCAGTTCTTC | many | TRBD2 | TRBJ2-1 | TRBV5-1
CASSSKTNTGELFF | TGTGCCAGCAGCTCCAAGACGAACACCGGGGAGCTGTTTTTT | many | . | TRBJ2-2 | TRBV7-2
CASSFWIGADTEAFF | TGCGCCAGCAGCTTTTGGATAGGGGCAGACACTGAAGCTTTCTTT | . | . | TRBJ1-1 | TRBV5-1
CASSTTGESYGYTF | TGCGCCAGCTCAACGACAGGGGAGAGCTATGGCTACACCTTC | many | TRBD1 | TRBJ1-2 | TRBV10-2
CASSLGQGSNQPQHF | TGTGCCAGCAGTTTGGGACAGGGTAGCAATCAGCCCCAGCATTTT | many | TRBD1 | TRBJ1-5 | TRBV6-5
CASSLGTGDSTGELFF | TGTGCCAGCAGCCTTGGGACAGGGGATAGCACCGGGGAGCTGTTTTTT | many | TRBD1 | TRBJ2-2 | TRBV11-1
CASSSLAGGGTDTQYF | TGTGCCAGCAGCTCACTAGCGGGGGGAGGCACAGATACGCAGTATTTT | . | TRBD2 | TRBJ2-3 | TRBV7-6
CASSFLPSPLHF | TGTGCCAGCAGCTTTTTACCCTCACCCCTCCACTTT | many | . | TRBJ1-6 | TRBV7-2